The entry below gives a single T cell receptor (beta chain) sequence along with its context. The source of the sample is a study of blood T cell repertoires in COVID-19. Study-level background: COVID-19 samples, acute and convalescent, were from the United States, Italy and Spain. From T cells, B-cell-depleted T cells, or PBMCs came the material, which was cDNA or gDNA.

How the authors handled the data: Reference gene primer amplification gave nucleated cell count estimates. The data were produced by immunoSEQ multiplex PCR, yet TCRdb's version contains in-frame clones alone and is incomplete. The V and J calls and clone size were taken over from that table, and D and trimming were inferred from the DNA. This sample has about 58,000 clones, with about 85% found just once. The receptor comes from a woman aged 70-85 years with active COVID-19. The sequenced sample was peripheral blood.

Here the CDR3 reads CASSLEVPGTSVYEQYF. DNA for the CDR3: TGTGCCAGCAGCTTAGAGGTTCCCGGGACTAGCGTCTACGAGCAGTACTTC. This chain uses TRBV13 with TRBJ2-7, with 10 bases matching TRBD2. The J segment lost 3 bases and the V segment lost 1 base, leaving 9 bases of the junction unmatched. Germline V CDR1 and CDR2: PRHDT, FYEKMQ (reference sequence). CDR3 size: 17 residues.